The clone carrying this TCR beta chain is classed as medium-sized (0.01 to 0.1%). These data come from a study of sequential checkpoint blockade in melanoma. Study-wide context: Maintenance nivolumab came after either treatment sequence.

The treatment denotes: randomized to nivolumab then ipilimumab (arm A) or the reverse (arm B). No patient had prior DNA-damaging chemotherapy. Live CD3+CD8+ CD19− CD56− cells were sorted from PBMCs. TCRdb's copy holds only in-frame clones and misses some; the assay was immunoSEQ multiplex PCR. This sample has over 8,000 clones, with just under 65% found just once. There are 13 residues in the CDR3. V was shortened by 0 bases and J by 5 bases, with 8 bases between the two germline ends. Germline-derived CDR1 and CDR2 are LGHNA and YSLEER. This chain joins TRBV4-3 and TRBJ2-7; D is unclear. The sequencing used CD8+ T cells sorted from blood (inferred from file names), collected from a patient given nivolumab and ipilimumab in sequence. The sequence was obtained from a human patient with melanoma. Some clones in this sample may be carry-over from other donors' samples. The CDR3 protein is CASSQEGWDEQYF. The CDR3 region has the DNA TGCGCCAGCAGCCAAGAGGGCTGGGACGAGCAGTACTTC.